The TCR beta chain under discussion was sequenced for a study of cytomegalovirus exposure and HLA in healthy donors. Study overall: The roughly 110 validation repertoires matched the 666 first-cohort repertoires in platform, a later analysis reported. Study results and caveats: Cytomegalovirus association was assigned to under 200 TCR beta chains. Clusters of TCRs from the first cohort tended to co-occur in the 95 to 150 validation repertoires (as a later analysis found). The authors confirmed in vitro that a few CMV-associated chains were specific for CMV antigens.

The assay was immunoSEQ multiplex PCR, and TCRdb's table has in-frame clones only and misses some. The sample lists 45,000 to 65,000 clones; around nine tenths were seen once. Germline CDR1 KGHSH, CDR2 LQKENI. V was trimmed by 3 bases and J by 3 bases, leaving 12 bases between them. The CDR3 has 15 amino acids. Concerning this clone: The antigen is not known.

This clonotype was obtained from a woman younger than 30 in good health and CMV-seropositive. V usage is TRBV18 and J usage is TRBJ1-3; TRBD1 is a possible D gene (5 bases). Sequencing used PBMCs. The CDR3: CASSPLGHSGNTIYF. In nucleotides, the CDR3 is TGTGCCAGCTCACCTCTCGGACATAGTGGAAACACCATATATTTT. Combining the CDR3 with reference TRBV18 and TRBJ1-3 gives the whole variable domain NAGVMQNPRHLVRRRGQEARLRCSPMKGHSHVYWYRQLPEEGLKFMVYLQKENIIDESGMPKERFSAEFPKEGPSILRIQQVVRGDSAAYFCASSPLGHSGNTIYFGEGSWLTVV.